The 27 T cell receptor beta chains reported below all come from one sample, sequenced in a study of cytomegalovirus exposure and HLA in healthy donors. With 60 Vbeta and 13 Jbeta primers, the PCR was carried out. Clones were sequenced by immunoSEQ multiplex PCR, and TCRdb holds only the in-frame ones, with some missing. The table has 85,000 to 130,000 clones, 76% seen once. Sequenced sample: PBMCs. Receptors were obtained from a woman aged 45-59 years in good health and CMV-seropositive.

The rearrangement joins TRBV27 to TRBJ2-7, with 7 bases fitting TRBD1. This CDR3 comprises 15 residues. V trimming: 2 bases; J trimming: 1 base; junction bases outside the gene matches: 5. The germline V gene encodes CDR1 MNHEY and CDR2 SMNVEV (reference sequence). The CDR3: CASSLGAGGSYEQYF. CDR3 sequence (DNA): TGTGCCAGCAGTTTAGGGGCAGGGGGTTCCTACGAGCAGTACTTC.

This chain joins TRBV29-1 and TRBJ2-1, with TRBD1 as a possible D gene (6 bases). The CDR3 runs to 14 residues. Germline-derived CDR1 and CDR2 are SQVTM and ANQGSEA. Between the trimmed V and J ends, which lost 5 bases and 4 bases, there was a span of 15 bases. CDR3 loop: CSVPRGIAYNEQFF. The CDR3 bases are TGCAGCGTTCCCAGGGGAATTGCGTACAATGAGCAGTTCTTC.

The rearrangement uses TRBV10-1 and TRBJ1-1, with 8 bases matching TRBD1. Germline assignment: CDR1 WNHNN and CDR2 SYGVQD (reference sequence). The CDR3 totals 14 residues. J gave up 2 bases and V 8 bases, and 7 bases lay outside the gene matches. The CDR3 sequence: CASSQGAGNTEAFF. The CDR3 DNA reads TGCGCCAGCTCCCAGGGGGCAGGTAACACTGAAGCTTTCTTT.

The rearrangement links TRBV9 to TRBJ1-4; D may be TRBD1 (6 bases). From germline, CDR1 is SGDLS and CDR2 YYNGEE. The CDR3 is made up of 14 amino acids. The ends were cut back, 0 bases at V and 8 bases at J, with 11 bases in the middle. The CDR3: CASSVADRSEKLFF. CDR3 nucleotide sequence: TGTGCCAGCAGCGTAGCGGACAGAAGCGAAAAACTGTTTTTT. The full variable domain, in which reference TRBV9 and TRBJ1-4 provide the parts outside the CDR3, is DSGVTQTPKHLITATGQRVTLRCSPRSGDLSVYWYQQSLDQGLQFLIQYYNGEERAKGNILERFSAQQFPDLHSELNLSSLELGDSALYFCASSVADRSEKLFFGSGTQLSVL.

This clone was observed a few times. The CDR3 nucleotides read TGTGCCAGTAGTATGAGAATGACAGGGGGAAACACTGAAGCTTTCTTT. Translating it yields CASSMRMTGGNTEAFF. This rearrangement joins TRBV19 to TRBJ1-1, with 9 bases aligning to TRBD1. Trimming at V came to 3 bases and at J to 2 bases, leaving 7 bases not matched to a gene. The CDR3 has 16 amino acids. Germline V gene sequence: CDR1 LNHDA, CDR2 SQIVND (reference sequence).

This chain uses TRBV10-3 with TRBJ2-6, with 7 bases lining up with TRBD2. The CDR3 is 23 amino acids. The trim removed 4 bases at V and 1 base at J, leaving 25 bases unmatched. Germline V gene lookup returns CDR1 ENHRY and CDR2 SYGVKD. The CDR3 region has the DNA TGTGCCATCAGTGGTGCCTTGGGCTCGCCGAACAGCGGGAATCAATCTGGGGCCAACGTCCTGACTTTC. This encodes CAISGALGSPNSGNQSGANVLTF.

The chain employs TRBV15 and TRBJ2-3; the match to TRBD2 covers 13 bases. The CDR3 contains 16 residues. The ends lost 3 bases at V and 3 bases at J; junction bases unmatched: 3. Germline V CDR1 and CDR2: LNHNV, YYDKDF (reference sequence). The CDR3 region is CATSSGTSGITDTQYF. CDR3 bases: TGTGCCACCAGCAGCGGGACTAGCGGGATAACAGATACGCAGTATTTT. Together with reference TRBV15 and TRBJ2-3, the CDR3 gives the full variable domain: DAMVIQNPRYQVTQFGKPVTLSCSQTLNHNVMYWYQQKSSQAPKLLFHYYDKDFNNEADTPDNFQSRRPNTSFCFLDIRSPGLGDTAMYLCATSSGTSGITDTQYFGPGTRLTVL.

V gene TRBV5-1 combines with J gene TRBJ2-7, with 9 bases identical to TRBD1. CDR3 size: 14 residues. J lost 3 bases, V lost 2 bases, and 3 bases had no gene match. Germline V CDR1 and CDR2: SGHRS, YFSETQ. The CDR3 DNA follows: TGCGCCAGCAGCTTACGACAGGGGGGCTACGAGCAGTACTTC. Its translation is CASSLRQGGYEQYF.

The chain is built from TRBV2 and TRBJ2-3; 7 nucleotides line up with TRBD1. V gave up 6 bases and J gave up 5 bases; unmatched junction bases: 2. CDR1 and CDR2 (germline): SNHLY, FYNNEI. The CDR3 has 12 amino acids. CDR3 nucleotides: TGTGCCAGCAGCTCAGGGGGAGATACGCAGTATTTT. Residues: CASSSGGDTQYF.

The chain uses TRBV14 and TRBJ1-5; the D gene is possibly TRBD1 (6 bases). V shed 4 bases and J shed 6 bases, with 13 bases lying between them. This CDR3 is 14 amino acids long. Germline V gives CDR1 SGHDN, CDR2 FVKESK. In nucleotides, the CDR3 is TGTGCCAGCAGCCCCAGGGGCGGGGGTCAGCCCCAGCATTTT. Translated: CASSPRGGGQPQHF.

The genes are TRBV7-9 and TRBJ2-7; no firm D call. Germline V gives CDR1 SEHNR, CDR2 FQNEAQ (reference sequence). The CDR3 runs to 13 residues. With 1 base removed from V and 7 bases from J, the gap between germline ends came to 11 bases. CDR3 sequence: CASSLVASGEQYF. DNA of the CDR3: TGTGCCAGCAGCTTAGTGGCCTCGGGTGAGCAGTACTTC.

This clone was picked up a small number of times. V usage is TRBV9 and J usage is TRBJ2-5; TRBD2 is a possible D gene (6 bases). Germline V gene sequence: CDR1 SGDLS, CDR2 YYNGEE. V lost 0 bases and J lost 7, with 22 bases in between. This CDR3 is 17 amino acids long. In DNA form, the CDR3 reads TGTGCCAGCAGCGTAGCTGGGAGGACTCCCGGTGGCTCGACCCAGTACTTC. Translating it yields CASSVAGRTPGGSTQYF.

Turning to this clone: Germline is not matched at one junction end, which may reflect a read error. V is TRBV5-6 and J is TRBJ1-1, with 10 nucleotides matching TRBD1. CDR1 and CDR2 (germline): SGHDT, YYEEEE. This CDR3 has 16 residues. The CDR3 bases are TGTGCCAGCAACTTGCCCGGGACAGGGGTGAACACTGAAGCTTTCTTT. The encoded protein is CASNLPGTGVNTEAFF.

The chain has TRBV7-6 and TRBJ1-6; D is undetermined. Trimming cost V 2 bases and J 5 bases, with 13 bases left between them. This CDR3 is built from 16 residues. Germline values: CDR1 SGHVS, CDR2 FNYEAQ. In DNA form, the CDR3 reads TGTGCCAGCAGCTTATCCCCCTTCGGGGATAATTCACCCCTCCACTTT. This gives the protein CASSLSPFGDNSPLHF.

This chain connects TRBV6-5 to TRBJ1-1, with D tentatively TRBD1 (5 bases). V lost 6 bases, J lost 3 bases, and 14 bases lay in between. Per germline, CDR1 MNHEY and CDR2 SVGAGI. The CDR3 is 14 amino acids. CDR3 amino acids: CASSEDTYDTEAFF. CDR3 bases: TGTGCCAGCAGCGAGGACACTTATGACACTGAAGCTTTCTTT.

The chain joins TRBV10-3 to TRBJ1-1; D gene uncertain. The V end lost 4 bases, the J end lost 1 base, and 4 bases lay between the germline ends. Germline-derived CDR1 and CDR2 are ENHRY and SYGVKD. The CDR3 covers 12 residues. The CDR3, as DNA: TGTGCCATCAGTGTCGGGAACACTGAAGCTTTCTTT. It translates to CAISVGNTEAFF.

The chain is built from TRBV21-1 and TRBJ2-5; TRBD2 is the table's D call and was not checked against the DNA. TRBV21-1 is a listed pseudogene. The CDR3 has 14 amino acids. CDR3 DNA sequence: TGTGCCAGCAGCCCAAGACTAGGTGCGGAGACCCAGTACTTC. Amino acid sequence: CASSPRLGAETQYF.

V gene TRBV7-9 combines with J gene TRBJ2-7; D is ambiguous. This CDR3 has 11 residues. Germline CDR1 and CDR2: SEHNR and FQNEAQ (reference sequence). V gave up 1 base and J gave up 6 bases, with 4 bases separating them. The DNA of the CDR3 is TGTGCCAGCAGCTTAGGTATCGAGCAGTACTTC. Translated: CASSLGIEQYF.

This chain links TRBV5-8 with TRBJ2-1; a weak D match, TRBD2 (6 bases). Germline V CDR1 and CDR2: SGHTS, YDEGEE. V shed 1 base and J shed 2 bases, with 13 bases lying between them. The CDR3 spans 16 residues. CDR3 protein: CASSLRDFSPYNEQFF. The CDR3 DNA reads TGTGCCAGCAGCTTGAGGGACTTCAGCCCCTACAATGAGCAGTTCTTC.

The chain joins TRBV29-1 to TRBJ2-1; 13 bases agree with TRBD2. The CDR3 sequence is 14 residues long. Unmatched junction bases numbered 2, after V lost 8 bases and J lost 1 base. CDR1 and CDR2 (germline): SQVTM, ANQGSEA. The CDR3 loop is CSSLAGGSYNEQFF. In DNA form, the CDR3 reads TGCAGCTCACTAGCGGGAGGGTCCTACAATGAGCAGTTCTTC.

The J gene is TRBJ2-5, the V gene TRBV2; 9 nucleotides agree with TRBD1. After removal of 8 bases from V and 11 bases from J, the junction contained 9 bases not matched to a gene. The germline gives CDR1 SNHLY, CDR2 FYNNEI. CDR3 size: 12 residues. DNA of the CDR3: TGTGCCAGCGGGACAGGGACGGGAGAGCAGTACTTC. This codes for CASGTGTGEQYF.

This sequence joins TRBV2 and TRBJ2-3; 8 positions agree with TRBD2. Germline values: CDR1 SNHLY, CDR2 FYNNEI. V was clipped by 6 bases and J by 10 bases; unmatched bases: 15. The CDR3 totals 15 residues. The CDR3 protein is CASRAAAGGPSAQYF. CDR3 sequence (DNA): TGTGCCAGCAGGGCCGCGGCGGGGGGCCCCTCGGCGCAGTATTTT. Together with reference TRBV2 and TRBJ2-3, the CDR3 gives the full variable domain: EPEVTQTPSHQVTQMGQEVILRCVPISNHLYFYWYRQILGQKVEFLVSFYNNEISEKSEIFDDQFSVERPDGSNFTLKIRSTKLEDSAMYFCASRAAAGGPSAQYFGPGTRLTVL.

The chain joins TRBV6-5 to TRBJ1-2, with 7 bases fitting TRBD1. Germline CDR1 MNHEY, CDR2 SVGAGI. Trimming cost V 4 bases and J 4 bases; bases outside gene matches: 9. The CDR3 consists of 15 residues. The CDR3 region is CASSSYRGTGYGYTF. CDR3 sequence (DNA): TGTGCCAGCAGTTCGTACAGGGGAACGGGCTATGGCTACACCTTC.

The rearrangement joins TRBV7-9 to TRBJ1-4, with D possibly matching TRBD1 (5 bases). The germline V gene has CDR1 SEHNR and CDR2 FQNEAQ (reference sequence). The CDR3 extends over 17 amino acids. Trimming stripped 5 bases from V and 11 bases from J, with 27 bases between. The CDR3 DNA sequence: TGTGCCAGCAGCCTCCCCAGGGAACAGGCTCTTGACCTCAAACTGTTTTTT. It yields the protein CASSLPREQALDLKLFF.

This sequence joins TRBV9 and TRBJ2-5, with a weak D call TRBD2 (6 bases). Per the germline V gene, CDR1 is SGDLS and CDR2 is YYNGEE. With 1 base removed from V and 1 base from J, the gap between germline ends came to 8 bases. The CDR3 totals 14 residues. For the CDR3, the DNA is TGTGCCAGCAGCGTAATGGGAGGCCAAGAGACCCAGTACTTC. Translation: CASSVMGGQETQYF.

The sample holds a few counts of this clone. CDR3 sequence reads: CASTQGGPQHF. The CDR3 nucleotides read TGTGCCAGCACCCAGGGGGGACCCCAGCATTTT. The chain is built from TRBV6-1 and TRBJ1-5; 7 nucleotides align to TRBD1. The CDR3 extends over 11 amino acids. Per germline, CDR1 MNHNS and CDR2 SASEGT. V lost 7 bases, J lost 10 bases, and 4 bases stayed unmatched.

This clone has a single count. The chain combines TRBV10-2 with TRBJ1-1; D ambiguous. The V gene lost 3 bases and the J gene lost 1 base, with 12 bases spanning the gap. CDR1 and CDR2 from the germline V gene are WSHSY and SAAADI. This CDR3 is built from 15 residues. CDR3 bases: TGCGCCAGCAGTGACGGAACCGGGGAGAACACTGAAGCTTTCTTT. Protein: CASSDGTGENTEAFF.